The sequence of this T cell receptor (beta chain) was determined in a study of blood T cells in healthy people across ages. This clonotype was found a few times. The antigen remains undetermined. Findings and caveats of the study: The recorded TCR beta diversity per million T cells decreased in a roughly linear manner with age.

The length of the CDR3 is 16 residues. The ends were cut back, 6 bases at V and 2 bases at J, with 14 bases in the middle. Sample-barcoded 5' priming and a J-beta primer mix drove a second PCR of about 6 to 11 cycles. TCRdb processed the 5' RACE reads anew with MiXCR; each CDR3 protein has one entry. The sample lists some 760,000 distinct CDR3 sequences, approximately 25% occurring once. These data are also associated with another study on T cells of mothers and their children. As reported in that work: Six or seven children, together with their three healthy Caucasian mothers, made up the donors. There were over 9.5 million TCR beta CDR3 reads from each mother and several million from each child. Researchers report slightly higher, though non-significant, overlap in related mother-child pairs than in unrelated pairs.

The chain couples TRBV12-3 or TRBV12-4 to TRBJ1-6; D is possibly TRBD1 (5 bases). The receptor comes from a boy aged 5-17 years in good health. Sequences were obtained from blood. CDR3 region: CASSTLQEAYNSPLHF. The CDR3 DNA reads as TGTGCCAGCAGCACCCTACAGGAGGCCTATAATTCACCCCTCCACTTT.